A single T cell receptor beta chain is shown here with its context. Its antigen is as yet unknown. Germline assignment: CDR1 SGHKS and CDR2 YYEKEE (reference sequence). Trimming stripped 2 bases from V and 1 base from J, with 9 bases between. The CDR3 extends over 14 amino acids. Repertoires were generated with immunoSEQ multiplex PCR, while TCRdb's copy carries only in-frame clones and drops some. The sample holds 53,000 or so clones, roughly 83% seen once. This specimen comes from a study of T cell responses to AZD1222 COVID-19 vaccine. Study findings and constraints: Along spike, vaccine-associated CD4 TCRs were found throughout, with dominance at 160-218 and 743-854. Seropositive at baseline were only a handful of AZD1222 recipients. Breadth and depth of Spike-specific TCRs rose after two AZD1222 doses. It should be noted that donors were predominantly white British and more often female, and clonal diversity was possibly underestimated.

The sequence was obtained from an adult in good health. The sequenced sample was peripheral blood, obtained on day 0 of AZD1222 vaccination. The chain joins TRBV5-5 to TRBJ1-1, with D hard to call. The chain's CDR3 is CASSFFAENTEAFF. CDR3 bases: TGTGCCAGCAGCTTTTTCGCGGAGAACACTGAAGCTTTCTTT.